One sample yielded the 22 T cell receptor beta chains listed below, sequenced in a study of blood T cell repertoires in COVID-19. Only in-frame clones appear in the TCRdb table, and some are missing; sequencing was by immunoSEQ multiplex PCR. The table lists tens of thousands of clones, 86% of them singletons, with approximately 6.3% in the top ten. The sample consisted of peripheral blood. The receptors originated from a man aged 80 or over with COVID-19, enrolled during active disease.

This chain uses TRBV5-6 with TRBJ1-2, with D possibly TRBD1 on 5 matching bases. The CDR3 length is 14 residues. Germline V gene lookup returns CDR1 SGHDT and CDR2 YYEEEE. The germline V and J ends were trimmed by 0 bases and 8 bases, with 14 bases remaining between them. The chain's CDR3 is CASSLVRADEGYTF. Here the CDR3 DNA reads TGTGCCAGCAGCTTGGTCAGGGCAGACGAAGGCTACACCTTC.

This chain uses TRBV5-5 with TRBJ2-2, with D perhaps matching TRBD2 (5 bases). Germline CDR1 reads SGHKS; CDR2 reads YYEKEE (reference sequence). The CDR3 runs 15 residues. V shed 1 base and J shed 2 bases, with 9 bases lying between them. The CDR3 is CASSLPRTNTGELFF. In DNA, the CDR3 is TGTGCCAGCAGCTTGCCCAGGACTAACACCGGGGAGCTGTTTTTT.

This chain links TRBV2 with TRBJ1-3; D not certain. This CDR3 comprises 16 residues. CDR1 is SNHLY, CDR2 FYNNEI, per germline. V lost 4 bases, J lost 0 bases, and 13 bases lay in between. CDR3 coding DNA: TGTGCCAGCAGTGTGGCCACGAACCCCTCTGGAAACACCATATATTTT. Translation gives CASSVATNPSGNTIYF.

The chain recombines TRBV5-1 with TRBJ1-2; D perhaps matches TRBD1 (6 bases). V gave up 4 bases and J gave up 3 bases, with 10 bases separating them. Germline CDR1 SGHRS, CDR2 YFSETQ. The CDR3 sequence is 13 residues long. The CDR3 DNA follows: TGCGCCAGCAGCACAGGGACGGACTATGGCTACACCTTC. It codes for CASSTGTDYGYTF.

This sequence joins TRBV28 and TRBJ1-1, with 10 nucleotides matching TRBD1. Germline assignment: CDR1 MDHEN and CDR2 SYDVKM. Losses at the gene ends were 1 base for V and 6 bases for J; bases not matched to a gene: 8. This CDR3 comprises 16 residues. The CDR3 DNA sequence: TGTGCCAGCAGTTTATCCCCCGGGACAGGGGACGCTGAAGCTTTCTTT. It yields the protein CASSLSPGTGDAEAFF.

The rearrangement links TRBV7-9 to TRBJ2-1; perhaps TRBD1 as D (5 bases). The CDR3 is 14 residues long. V was shortened by 0 bases and J by 6 bases, with 9 bases between the two germline ends. Germline CDR1 and CDR2: SEHNR and FQNEAQ (reference sequence). As DNA, the CDR3 is TGTGCCAGCAGCTTAGCAGGGGCCCGCAATGAGCAGTTCTTC. Translation gives CASSLAGARNEQFF.

A single count supports this clone. CDR3 nucleotide sequence: TGCAGCGCAATCTCGGGCAATCAGCCCCAGCATTTT. Translating gives CSAISGNQPQHF. The chain is built from TRBV29-1 and TRBJ1-5; D gene uncertain. This CDR3 spans 12 amino acids. From germline, CDR1 is SQVTM and CDR2 ANQGSEA. Trimming cost V 7 bases and J 2 bases, with 9 bases left between them.

V and J are TRBV4-3 and TRBJ1-1, with 7 bases fitting TRBD1. The CDR3 sequence is 15 residues long. The V and J ends lost 0 bases and 5 bases, in that order; junction bases with no gene match: 6. The germline CDR1 and CDR2 sequences are LGHNA and YSLEER. The CDR3 reads CASSQDEGARTEAFF. CDR3 DNA sequence: TGCGCCAGCAGCCAAGATGAGGGGGCGCGTACTGAAGCTTTCTTT.

The chain links TRBV10-3 to TRBJ2-7; tentatively, D is TRBD2 (5 bases). With 0 bases removed from V and 5 bases from J, the gap between germline ends came to 11 bases. From germline, CDR1 is ENHRY and CDR2 SYGVKD. The CDR3 runs to 14 residues. The CDR3 bases are TGTGCCATCAGTGAGTCAGGGTCGGGGAACGAGCAGTACTTC. This gives the protein CAISESGSGNEQYF.

The chain carries TRBV6-6 and TRBJ2-5; 7 nucleotides agree with TRBD1. This CDR3 region has 14 residues. Germline assignment: CDR1 MNHNY and CDR2 SVGAGI (reference sequence). Trimming at V came to 6 bases and at J to 4 bases, leaving 8 bases not matched to a gene. In DNA form, the CDR3 reads TGTGCCAGCAGAAACCCGACAGGGCGAGAGACCCAGTACTTC. This encodes CASRNPTGRETQYF.

Here the CDR3 DNA reads TGTGCCAGCAGCTTAACAGGAGATTCACCCCTCCACTTT. It yields the protein CASSLTGDSPLHF. This chain links TRBV7-3 with TRBJ1-6; D is ambiguous. CDR3 length: 13 residues. Deletions cut 0 bases from V and 8 bases from J, with 5 bases between. The germline gives CDR1 SGHTA, CDR2 FQGTGA. The full variable domain, rest sourced from reference TRBV7-3 and TRBJ1-6, is GAGVSQTPSNKVTEKGKYVELRCDPISGHTALYWYRQSLGQGPEFLIYFQGTGAADDSGLPNDRFFAVRPEGSVSTLKIQRTERGDSAVYLCASSLTGDSPLHFGNGTRLTVT.

The chain uses TRBV4-1 and TRBJ2-1, with TRBD2 as a possible D gene (7 bases). The V gene lost 0 bases and the J gene lost 5 bases, with 11 bases spanning the gap. The CDR3 has 15 residues. Germline V gives CDR1 MGHRA, CDR2 YSYEKL. The CDR3 bases are TGCGCCAGCAGCCAAGAAGGGGGGGGAAACAATGAGCAGTTCTTC. Amino acid sequence: CASSQEGGGNNEQFF.

The chain carries TRBV18 and TRBJ1-2; TRBD1 matches 8 bases. The CDR3 runs 16 residues. Per the germline V gene, CDR1 is KGHSH and CDR2 is LQKENI. Trimming took 4 bases from V and 0 from J; bases not matched to a gene: 7. In DNA, the CDR3 is TGTGCCAGCTCACGTGACAGGGGCCTATCTAACTATGGCTACACCTTC. Translated: CASSRDRGLSNYGYTF.

This chain links TRBV28 with TRBJ1-6; 9 bases line up with TRBD1. The trim removed 5 bases at V and 10 bases at J, leaving 6 bases unmatched. The CDR3 spans 14 residues. Per germline, CDR1 MDHEN and CDR2 SYDVKM. Here the CDR3 DNA reads TGTGCCAGCAGTCTAGGGACAGGGAACTCACCCCTCCACTTT. Translated, it gives CASSLGTGNSPLHF.

The chain links TRBV3-1 (or the pseudogene TRBV3-2) to TRBJ1-2; 9 bases match TRBD1. The CDR3 loop spans 15 amino acids. J lost 5 bases, V lost 4 bases, and 8 bases had no gene match. The germline CDR1 and CDR2 sequences are LGHDT and YNNKEL (reference sequence). The CDR3 reads CASSPLQGASYGYTF. The DNA of the CDR3 is TGTGCCAGCAGCCCCCTACAGGGGGCAAGTTATGGCTACACCTTC.

The chain recombines TRBV7-9 with TRBJ2-5; no definite D call. CDR1 is SEHNR and CDR2 is FQNEAQ in the germline V gene (reference sequence). With 5 bases removed from V and 2 bases from J, the gap between germline ends came to 6 bases. The CDR3 runs to 12 residues. The CDR3 protein is CASSLKQETQYF. The CDR3 DNA reads TGTGCCAGCAGCCTAAAGCAAGAGACCCAGTACTTC.

Details on this clone: Other DNA sequences from this sample encode an identical CDR3 as well. The chain carries TRBV12-3 or TRBV12-4 and TRBJ2-5; 7 positions match TRBD1. After removal of 4 bases from V and 2 bases from J, the junction contained 1 base not matched to a gene. This CDR3 comprises 13 residues. The CDR3 protein is CASSSGQQETQYF. CDR3 coding DNA: TGTGCCAGCAGTTCGGGACAGCAAGAGACCCAGTACTTC.

The chain combines TRBV2 with TRBJ2-7, with D perhaps TRBD2 (7 bases). Germline V gives CDR1 SNHLY, CDR2 FYNNEI. The CDR3 is made up of 15 amino acids. V was shortened by 7 bases and J by 3 bases, with 19 bases between the two germline ends. The CDR3 DNA reads as TGTGCCAGCACCGAAGGGGGGGTCTTCGGCTACGAGCAGTACTTC. It is translated as CASTEGGVFGYEQYF.

A remark on this clone: The sample carries other DNA sequences with the same CDR3. This rearrangement joins TRBV5-1 to TRBJ1-1; tentative D call: TRBD1 (5 bases). Germline-derived CDR1 and CDR2 are SGHRS and YFSETQ. Trimming left V 2 bases short and J 7 bases short, with 9 bases between. CDR3 length equals 12 residues. CDR3 DNA: TGCGCCAGCAGCTTAGGGCAGGGTGAAGCTTTCTTT. As protein: CASSLGQGEAFF.

The chain combines TRBV19 with TRBJ1-5, with TRBD1 matching over 9 bases. CDR1 is LNHDA and CDR2 is SQIVND in the germline V gene (reference sequence). The V and J ends lost 6 bases and 5 bases, in that order; junction bases with no gene match: 5. The CDR3 is made up of 14 amino acids. The CDR3 DNA reads as TGTGCCAGTAGGGGACAGGGACAACATCAGCCCCAGCATTTT. Protein sequence: CASRGQGQHQPQHF. The complete variable domain, with remaining parts taken from reference TRBV19 and TRBJ1-5, reads DGGITQSPKYLFRKEGQNVTLSCEQNLNHDAMYWYRQDPGQGLRLIYYSQIVNDFQKGDIAEGYSVSREKKESFPLTVTSAQKNPTAFYLCASRGQGQHQPQHFGDGTRLSIL.

The chain couples TRBV5-4 to TRBJ2-1; 8 nucleotides match TRBD2. The CDR3 contains 16 residues. CDR1 and CDR2 (germline): SGHNT, YYREEE (reference sequence). V shed 0 bases and J 6 bases; nucleotides not matched to a gene: 8. The CDR3 region has the DNA TGTGCCAGCAGCTTGGATCTAGCGGGCCTAGGCAATGAGCAGTTCTTC. It codes for CASSLDLAGLGNEQFF.

This clone was seen just once. The V call is TRBV7-9, the J call TRBJ2-7; 13 bases fit TRBD2. The germline CDR1 and CDR2 sequences are SEHNR and FQNEAQ (reference sequence). The CDR3 length is 16 residues. Trimming cost V 5 bases and J 0 bases; bases outside gene matches: 4. Here the CDR3 reads CASSRLAGGTSYEQYF. In DNA, the CDR3 is TGTGCCAGCAGCAGACTAGCGGGGGGTACCTCCTACGAGCAGTACTTC. Together with reference TRBV7-9 and TRBJ2-7, the CDR3 gives the full variable domain: DTGVSQNPRHKITKRGQNVTFRCDPISEHNRLYWYRQTLGQGPEFLTYFQNEAQLEKSRLLSDRFSAERPKGSFSTLEIQRTEQGDSAMYLCASSRLAGGTSYEQYFGPGTRLTVT.